This T cell receptor beta chain was found in a study of T cell repertoires in cytomegalovirus infection. One entry per CDR3 protein, called by TCRdb with MiXCR from the reads. The data show about 400,000 distinct CDR3 sequences, less than 20% seen once. The V and J ends lost 5 bases and 6 bases, in that order; junction bases with no gene match: 10. The CDR3 loop spans 15 amino acids. As for this clonotype: Its antigen remains unknown.

General study points: HLA-C-restricted CMV clonotypes gave the most frequent clonotype in two of eight donors.

This receptor was taken from a human donor in good health (CMV status not recorded). Some clones in this sample may be carry-over from other donors' samples. The sequencing sample was made of PBMCs. The chain has TRBV12-3 or TRBV12-4 and TRBJ2-1; 7 bases are a match to TRBD1. This CDR3 is CASSLPGQRLNEQFF. The CDR3 bases are TGTGCCAGCAGTCTCCCGGGACAGCGACTCAATGAGCAGTTCTTC.